The 6 T cell receptor beta chains below come from one sample, sequenced in a study of response to subunit inactivated influenza vaccine. A single record per CDR3 protein comes from TCRdb applying MiXCR to the RT-PCR reads. The repertoire consists of about 780,000 distinct CDR3 sequences, with roughly 18% occurring once and the leading ten covering approximately 10%. The source was PBMCs from blood, collected 5 to 6 days after vaccination. These receptors were collected from a man aged 50-60 years who received an inactivated influenza vaccine.

The chain links TRBV19 to TRBJ2-1, with D hard to call. V was pared by 3 bases and J by 5 bases, with 14 bases between. Germline CDR1 and CDR2: LNHDA and SQIVND (reference sequence). The CDR3 totals 15 residues. The CDR3 coding sequence is TGTGCCAGTAGTATGGGGTTTGGGGTAAACAATGAGCAGTTCTTC. This codes for CASSMGFGVNNEQFF.

This clonotype occurred a few times. The chain joins TRBV7-9 to TRBJ2-1; D not certain. From germline, CDR1 is SEHNR and CDR2 FQNEAQ (reference sequence). This CDR3 region has 12 residues. V was pared by 2 bases and J by 5 bases, with 4 bases between. CDR3 in DNA: TGTGCCAGCAGCTTACGGAACAATGAGCAGTTCTTC. This translates into CASSLRNNEQFF.

V is TRBV5-1 and J is TRBJ2-5; D is perhaps TRBD1 or TRBD2 (5 bases each). CDR3 length equals 16 residues. CDR1 and CDR2 (germline): SGHRS, YFSETQ. Trimming stripped 6 bases from V and 3 bases from J, with 21 bases between. The CDR3 sequence: CASKLWGSGGEETQYF. CDR3 DNA: TGCGCCAGCAAACTTTGGGGGTCCGGAGGCGAAGAGACCCAGTACTTC.

This clonotype has a handful of counts. CDR3 nucleotide sequence: TGTGCCAGCAGCTTTGGAGGCGTAGTCGAGACCCAGTACTTC. It specifies CASSFGGVVETQYF. The rearrangement joins TRBV7-9 to TRBJ2-5; D might be TRBD2 (5 bases). The CDR3 has 14 amino acids. Per the germline V gene, CDR1 is SEHNR and CDR2 is FQNEAQ (reference sequence). The V end was cut by 3 bases, the J end by 5 bases, with 13 bases between. Full variable domain (outside the CDR3, taken from reference TRBV7-9 and TRBJ2-5): DTGVSQNPRHKITKRGQNVTFRCDPISEHNRLYWYRQTLGQGPEFLTYFQNEAQLEKSRLLSDRFSAERPKGSFSTLEIQRTEQGDSAMYLCASSFGGVVETQYFGPGTRLLVL.

This clonotype was seen many times. The chain carries TRBV5-1 and TRBJ2-1, with 10 bases fitting TRBD1. The CDR3 totals 16 residues. V lost 0 bases, J lost 3 bases, and 3 bases stayed unmatched. The V gene's germline CDR1 is SGHRS and CDR2 YFSETQ. CDR3 DNA: TGCGCCAGCAGCTTGGACGGGACAGGGGACTACAATGAGCAGTTCTTC. It yields the protein CASSLDGTGDYNEQFF.

V gene TRBV6-2 or TRBV6-3 combines with J gene TRBJ2-7; no definite D call. The germline V and J ends were trimmed by 0 bases and 5 bases, with 35 bases remaining between them. The CDR3 runs 22 residues. Germline V CDR1 and CDR2: MNHEY, SVGEGT. CDR3 loop: CASSYSIRLDASLKMSYDEQYF. CDR3 nucleotide sequence: TGTGCCAGCAGTTACTCGATCAGGCTAGATGCCAGCCTCAAGATGTCCTACGACGAGCAGTACTTC.